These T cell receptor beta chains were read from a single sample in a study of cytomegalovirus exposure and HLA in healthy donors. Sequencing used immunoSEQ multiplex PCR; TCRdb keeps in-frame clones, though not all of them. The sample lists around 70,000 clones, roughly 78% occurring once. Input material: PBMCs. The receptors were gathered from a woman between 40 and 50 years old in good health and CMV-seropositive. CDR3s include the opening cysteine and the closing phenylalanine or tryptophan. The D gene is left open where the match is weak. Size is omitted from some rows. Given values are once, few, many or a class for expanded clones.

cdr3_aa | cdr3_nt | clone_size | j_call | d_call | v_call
CASSALPGTGALRGSPLHF | TGCGCCAGCAGCGCATTACCCGGGACAGGGGCCCTCCGCGGGTCACCCCTCCACTTT | - | TRBJ1-6 | TRBD1 | TRBV5-1
CASSGTLTSGSIETQYF | TGTGCCAGCAGCGGCACCCTGACTAGCGGGTCGATAGAGACCCAGTACTTC | - | TRBJ2-5 | TRBD2 | TRBV2
CASGDNYNSPLHF | TGTGCCAGCGGGGACAACTATAATTCACCCCTCCACTTT | - | TRBJ1-6 | - | TRBV2
CASSRVLGTGDGYTF | TGCGCCAGCAGCCGAGTCCTCGGGACAGGGGACGGCTACACCTTC | few | TRBJ1-2 | TRBD1 | TRBV5-1
CASSFRTGGYYGYTF | TGCGCCAGCAGCTTCCGGACAGGGGGCTACTATGGCTACACCTTC | - | TRBJ1-2 | TRBD1 | TRBV5-1
CASSLDAGHGYTF | TGTGCCAGCAGCTTAGACGCAGGCCATGGCTACACCTTC | - | TRBJ1-2 | - | TRBV7-6
CASSDRLPEVNSPLHF | TGTGCCAGCAGCGACCGTCTCCCAGAGGTTAATTCACCCCTCCACTTT | - | TRBJ1-6 | - | TRBV2
CATSRDILGRFSTSGGHQETQYF | TGTGCCACCAGCAGAGATATACTGGGGCGTTTCTCTACCAGCGGGGGCCACCAAGAGACCCAGTACTTC | - | TRBJ2-5 | TRBD2 | TRBV15
CAAGGSNQPQHF | TGTGCCGCCGGGGGGAGCAATCAGCCCCAGCATTTT | - | TRBJ1-5 | - | TRBV19
CASRPSQGWTEAFF | TGTGCCAGCAGACCAAGCCAGGGTTGGACTGAAGCTTTCTTT | - | TRBJ1-1 | - | TRBV2
CASTGGPNTEAFF | TGTGCCAGCACCGGGGGTCCAAACACTGAAGCTTTCTTT | - | TRBJ1-1 | - | TRBV2
CASSLEGDSYYEQYF | TGTGCCAGCAGCTTAGAGGGGGACAGCTACTACGAGCAGTACTTC | few | TRBJ2-7 | TRBD1 | TRBV11-3
CASSAPYSTGTEAFF | TGTGCCAGCAGTGCGCCCTACAGTACCGGCACTGAAGCTTTCTTT | few | TRBJ1-1 | - | TRBV2